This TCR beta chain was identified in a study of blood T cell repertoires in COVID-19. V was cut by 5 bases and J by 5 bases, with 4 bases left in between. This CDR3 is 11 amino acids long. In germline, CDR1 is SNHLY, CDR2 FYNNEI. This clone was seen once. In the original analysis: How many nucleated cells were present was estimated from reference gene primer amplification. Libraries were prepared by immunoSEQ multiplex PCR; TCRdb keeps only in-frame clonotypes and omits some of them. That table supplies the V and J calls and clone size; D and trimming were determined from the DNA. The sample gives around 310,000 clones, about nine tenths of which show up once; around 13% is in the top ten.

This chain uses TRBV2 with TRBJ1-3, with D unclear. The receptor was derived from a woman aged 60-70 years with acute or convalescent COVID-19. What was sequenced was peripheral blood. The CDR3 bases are TGTGCCAGCAGTAGCCGAAACACCATATATTTT. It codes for CASSSRNTIYF.